The next 2 T cell receptor beta chains were all read from a single sample in a study of cytomegalovirus exposure and HLA in healthy donors. The PCR used 60 Vbeta and 13 Jbeta primers. The table came from immunoSEQ multiplex PCR; TCRdb's copy has only in-frame clones and leaves some out. The sample yields under 150,000 clones, roughly four fifths seen once. Sequencing input: PBMCs. All receptors come from a boy younger than 10 in good health and CMV-seronegative.

The rearrangement links TRBV5-1 to TRBJ1-1; D remains ambiguous. CDR3 size: 15 residues. In germline, CDR1 is SGHRS, CDR2 YFSETQ. Trimming left V 0 bases short and J 0 bases short, with 9 bases between. The CDR3 sequence: CASSLDKRMNTEAFF. In nucleotides, the CDR3 is TGCGCCAGCAGCTTGGATAAGCGCATGAACACTGAAGCTTTCTTT.

The gene calls are TRBV11-2 and TRBJ1-2; unclear D gene. The germline V and J ends were trimmed by 1 base and 3 bases, with 6 bases remaining between them. The CDR3 spans 13 residues. Per germline, CDR1 SGHAT and CDR2 FQNNGV. The DNA for the CDR3 is TGTGCCAGCAGCTTAGGACGGGACTATGGCTACACCTTC. It specifies CASSLGRDYGYTF.